This T cell receptor beta chain emerged from a study of PD-1 blockade in classical Hodgkin lymphoma. The study's findings and limits: Reported baseline diversity: healthy donors highest, relapsed/refractory patients lowest.

About this clone itself: What it binds is not known.

The data were produced by immunoSEQ multiplex PCR, yet TCRdb's version contains in-frame clones alone and is incomplete. This sample has 27,000 or so clones, with over 60% found just once. The time point here: cycle 4 day 1 (C4D1), after less than seven weeks of nivolumab. Every patient had relapsed following autologous stem cell transplantation, and cohorts differed in brentuximab vedotin exposure. V dropped 10 bases and J dropped 8 bases, with 24 bases sitting between them. The CDR3 consists of 15 residues. In germline, CDR1 is LNHDA, CDR2 SQIVND (reference sequence). The origin of this receptor is a human donor with classical Hodgkin lymphoma. This chain uses TRBV19 with TRBJ2-1, with D perhaps matching TRBD2 (5 bases). This specimen was peripheral blood mononuclear cells (PBMCs), taken before the fourth cycle of nivolumab. This chain's CDR3 is CATSFSGSPGDEQFF. The DNA of the CDR3 is TGTGCCACCTCCTTTTCGGGGTCCCCGGGCGATGAGCAGTTCTTC.